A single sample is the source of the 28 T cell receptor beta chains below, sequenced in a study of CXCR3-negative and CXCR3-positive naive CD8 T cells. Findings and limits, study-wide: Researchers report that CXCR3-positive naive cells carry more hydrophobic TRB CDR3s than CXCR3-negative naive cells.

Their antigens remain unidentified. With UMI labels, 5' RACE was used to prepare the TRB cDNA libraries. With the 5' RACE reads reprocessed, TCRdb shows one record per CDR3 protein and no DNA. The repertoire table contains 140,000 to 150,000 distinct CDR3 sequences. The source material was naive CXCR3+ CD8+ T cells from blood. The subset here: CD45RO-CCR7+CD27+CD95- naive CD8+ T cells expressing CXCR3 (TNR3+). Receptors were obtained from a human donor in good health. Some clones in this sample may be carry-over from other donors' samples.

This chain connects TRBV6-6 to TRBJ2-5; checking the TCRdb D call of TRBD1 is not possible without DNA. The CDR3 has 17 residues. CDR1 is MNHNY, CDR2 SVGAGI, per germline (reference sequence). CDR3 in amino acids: CASSYSGGAGAQETQYF.

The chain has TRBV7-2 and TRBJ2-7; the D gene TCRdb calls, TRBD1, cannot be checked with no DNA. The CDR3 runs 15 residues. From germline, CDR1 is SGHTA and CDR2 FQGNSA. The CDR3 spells CASSSVGREHYEQYF.

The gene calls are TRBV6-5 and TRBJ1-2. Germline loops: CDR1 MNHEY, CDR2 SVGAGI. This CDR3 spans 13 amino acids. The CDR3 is CASSEGPLYGYTF.

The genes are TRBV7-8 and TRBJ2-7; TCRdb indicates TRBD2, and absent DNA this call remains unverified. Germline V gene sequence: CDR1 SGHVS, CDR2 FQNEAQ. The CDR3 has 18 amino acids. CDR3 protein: CASSLTSWGTSGNYEQYF.

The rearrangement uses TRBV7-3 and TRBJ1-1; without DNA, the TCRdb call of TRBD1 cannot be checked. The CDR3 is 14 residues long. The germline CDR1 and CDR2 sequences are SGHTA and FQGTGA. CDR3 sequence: CASSPQGGDTEAFF. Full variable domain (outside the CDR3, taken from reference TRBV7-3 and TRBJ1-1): GAGVSQTPSNKVTEKGKYVELRCDPISGHTALYWYRQSLGQGPEFLIYFQGTGAADDSGLPNDRFFAVRPEGSVSTLKIQRTERGDSAVYLCASSPQGGDTEAFFGQGTRLTVV.

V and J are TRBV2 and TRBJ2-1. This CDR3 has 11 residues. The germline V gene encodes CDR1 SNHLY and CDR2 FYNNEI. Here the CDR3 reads CASSDRNEQFF.

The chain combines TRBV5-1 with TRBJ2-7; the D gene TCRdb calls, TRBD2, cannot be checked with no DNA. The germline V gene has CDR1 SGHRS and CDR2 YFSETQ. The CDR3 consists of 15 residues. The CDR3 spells CASSRTPSLSYEQYF.

CDR3 sequence: CASSLEGYGVEQYF. V usage is TRBV12-3 or TRBV12-4 and J usage is TRBJ2-7; TCRdb picks TRBD1, but there is no DNA to check that call. The CDR3 contains 14 residues.

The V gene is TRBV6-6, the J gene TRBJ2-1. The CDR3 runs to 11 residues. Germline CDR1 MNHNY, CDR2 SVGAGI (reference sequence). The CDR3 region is CAIDNGNEQFF.

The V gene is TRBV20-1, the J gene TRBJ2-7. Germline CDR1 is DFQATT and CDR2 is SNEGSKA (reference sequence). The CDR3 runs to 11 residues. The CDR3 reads CSAPTAYEQYF.

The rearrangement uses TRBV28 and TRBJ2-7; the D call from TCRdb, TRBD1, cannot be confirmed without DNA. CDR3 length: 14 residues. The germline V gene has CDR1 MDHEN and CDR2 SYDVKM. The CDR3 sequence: CASSFVGTWDEQYF. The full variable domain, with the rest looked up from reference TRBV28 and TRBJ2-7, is DVKVTQSSRYLVKRTGEKVFLECVQDMDHENMFWYRQDPGLGLRLIYFSYDVKMKEKGDIPEGYSVSREKKERFSLILESASTNQTSMYLCASSFVGTWDEQYFGPGTRLTVT.

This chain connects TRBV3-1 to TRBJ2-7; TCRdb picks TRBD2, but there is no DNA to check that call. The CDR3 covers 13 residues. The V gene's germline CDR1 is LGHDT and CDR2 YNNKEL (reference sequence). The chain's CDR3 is CASSPGLDYEQYF.

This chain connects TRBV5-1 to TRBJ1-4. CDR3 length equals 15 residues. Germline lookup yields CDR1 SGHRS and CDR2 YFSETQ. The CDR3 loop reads CASSWGDSTNEKLFF. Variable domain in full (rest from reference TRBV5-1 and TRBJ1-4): KAGVTQTPRYLIKTRGQQVTLSCSPISGHRSVSWYQQTPGQGLQFLFEYFSETQRNKGNFPGRFSGRQFSNSRSEMNVSTLELGDSALYLCASSWGDSTNEKLFFGSGTQLSVL.

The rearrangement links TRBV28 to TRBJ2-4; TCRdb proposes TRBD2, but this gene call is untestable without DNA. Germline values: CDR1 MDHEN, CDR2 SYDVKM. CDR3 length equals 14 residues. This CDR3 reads CASSWPFGLDIQYF. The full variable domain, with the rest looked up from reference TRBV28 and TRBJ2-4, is DVKVTQSSRYLVKRTGEKVFLECVQDMDHENMFWYRQDPGLGLRLIYFSYDVKMKEKGDIPEGYSVSREKKERFSLILESASTNQTSMYLCASSWPFGLDIQYFGAGTRLSVL.

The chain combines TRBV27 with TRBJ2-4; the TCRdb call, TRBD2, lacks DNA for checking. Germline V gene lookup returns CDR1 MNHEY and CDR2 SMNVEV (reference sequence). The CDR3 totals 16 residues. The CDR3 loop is CASSLGTSGRRNIQYF.

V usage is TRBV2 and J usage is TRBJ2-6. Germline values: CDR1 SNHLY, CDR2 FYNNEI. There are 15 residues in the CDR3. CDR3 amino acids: CASKLSGSGANVLTF.

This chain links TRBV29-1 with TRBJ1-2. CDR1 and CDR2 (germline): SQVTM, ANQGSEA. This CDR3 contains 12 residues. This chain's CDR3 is CSGFTANYGYTF.

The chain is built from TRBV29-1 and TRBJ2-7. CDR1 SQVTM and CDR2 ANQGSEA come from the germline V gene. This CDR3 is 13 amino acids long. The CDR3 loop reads CSVRKDVSYEQYF.

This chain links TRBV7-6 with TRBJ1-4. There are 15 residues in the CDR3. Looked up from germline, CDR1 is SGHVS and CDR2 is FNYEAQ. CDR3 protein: CASSQIKGGDEKLFF.

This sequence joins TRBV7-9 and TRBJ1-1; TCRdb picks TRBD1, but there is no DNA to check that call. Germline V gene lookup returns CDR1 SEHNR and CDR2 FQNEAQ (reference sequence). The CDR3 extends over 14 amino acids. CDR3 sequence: CASSLTGAVTEAFF.

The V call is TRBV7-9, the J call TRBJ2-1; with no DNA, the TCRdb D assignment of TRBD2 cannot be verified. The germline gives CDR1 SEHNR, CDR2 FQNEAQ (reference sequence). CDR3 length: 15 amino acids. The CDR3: CASSLLRESLNEQFF.

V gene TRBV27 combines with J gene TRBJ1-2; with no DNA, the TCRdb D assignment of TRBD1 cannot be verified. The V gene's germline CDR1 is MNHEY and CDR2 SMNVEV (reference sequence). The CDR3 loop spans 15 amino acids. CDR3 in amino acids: CASSLSGGGNYGYTF.

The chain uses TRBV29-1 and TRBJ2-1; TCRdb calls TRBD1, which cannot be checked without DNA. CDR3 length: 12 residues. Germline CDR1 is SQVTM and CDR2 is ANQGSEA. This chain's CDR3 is CSVLDRGNEQFF.

The CDR3 region is CASSLVPQGGQETQYF. The chain combines TRBV7-6 with TRBJ2-5; the TRBD1 assignment by TCRdb is unverifiable without DNA. Germline assignment: CDR1 SGHVS and CDR2 FNYEAQ. The CDR3 runs to 16 residues.

CDR3 region: CASRAQGAYEQYF. J is TRBJ2-7 and V is TRBV2; the TCRdb D gene call, TRBD1, has no DNA to confirm it. The CDR3 sequence is 13 residues long. CDR1 and CDR2 (germline): SNHLY, FYNNEI. Full variable domain (rest looked up from reference TRBV2 and TRBJ2-7): EPEVTQTPSHQVTQMGQEVILRCVPISNHLYFYWYRQILGQKVEFLVSFYNNEISEKSEIFDDQFSVERPDGSNFTLKIRSTKLEDSAMYFCASRAQGAYEQYFGPGTRLTVT.

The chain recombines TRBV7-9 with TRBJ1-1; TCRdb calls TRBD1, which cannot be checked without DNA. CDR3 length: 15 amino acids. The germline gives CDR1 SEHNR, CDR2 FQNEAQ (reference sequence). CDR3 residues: CASSPGQGMNTEAFF.

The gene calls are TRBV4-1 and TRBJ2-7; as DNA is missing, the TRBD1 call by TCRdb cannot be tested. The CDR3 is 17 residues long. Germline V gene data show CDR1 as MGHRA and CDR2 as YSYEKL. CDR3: CASSQEAPPDNSYEQYF.

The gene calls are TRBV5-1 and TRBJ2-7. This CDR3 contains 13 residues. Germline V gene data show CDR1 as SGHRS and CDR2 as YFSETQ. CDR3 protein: CASSQGGAYEQYF.